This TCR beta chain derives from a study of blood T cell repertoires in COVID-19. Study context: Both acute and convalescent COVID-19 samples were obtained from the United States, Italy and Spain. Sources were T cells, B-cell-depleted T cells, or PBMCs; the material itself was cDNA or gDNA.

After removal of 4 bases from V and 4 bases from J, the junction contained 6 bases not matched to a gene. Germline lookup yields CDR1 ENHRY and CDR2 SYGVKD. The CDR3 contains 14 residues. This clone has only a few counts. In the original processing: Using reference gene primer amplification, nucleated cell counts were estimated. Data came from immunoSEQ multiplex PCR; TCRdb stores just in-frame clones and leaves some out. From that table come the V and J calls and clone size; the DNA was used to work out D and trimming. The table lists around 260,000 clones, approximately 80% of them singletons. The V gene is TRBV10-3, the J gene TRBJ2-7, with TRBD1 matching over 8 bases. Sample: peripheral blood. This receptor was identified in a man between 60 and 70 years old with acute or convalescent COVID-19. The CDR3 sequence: CAISGPGGAYEQYF. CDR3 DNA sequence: TGTGCCATCAGTGGACCAGGGGGCGCGTACGAGCAGTACTTC.